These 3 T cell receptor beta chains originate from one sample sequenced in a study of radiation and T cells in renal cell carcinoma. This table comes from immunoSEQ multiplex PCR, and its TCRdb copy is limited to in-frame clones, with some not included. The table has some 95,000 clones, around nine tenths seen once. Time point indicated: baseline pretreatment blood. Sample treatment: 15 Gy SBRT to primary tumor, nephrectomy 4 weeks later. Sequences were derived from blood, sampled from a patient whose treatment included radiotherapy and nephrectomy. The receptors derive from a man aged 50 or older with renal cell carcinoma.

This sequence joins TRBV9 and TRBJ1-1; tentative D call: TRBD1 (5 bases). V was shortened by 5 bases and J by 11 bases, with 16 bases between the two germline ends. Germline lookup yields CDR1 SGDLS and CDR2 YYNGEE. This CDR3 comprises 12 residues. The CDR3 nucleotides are TGTGCCAGCAGTAACTCACAGGAGTCGGCTTTCTTT. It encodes CASSNSQESAFF.

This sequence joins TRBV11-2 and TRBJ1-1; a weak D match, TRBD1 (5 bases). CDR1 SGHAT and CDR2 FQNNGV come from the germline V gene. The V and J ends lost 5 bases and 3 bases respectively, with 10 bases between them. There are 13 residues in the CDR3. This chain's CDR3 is CASSPGTYTEAFF. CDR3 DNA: TGTGCCAGCAGCCCGGGGACCTACACTGAAGCTTTCTTT.

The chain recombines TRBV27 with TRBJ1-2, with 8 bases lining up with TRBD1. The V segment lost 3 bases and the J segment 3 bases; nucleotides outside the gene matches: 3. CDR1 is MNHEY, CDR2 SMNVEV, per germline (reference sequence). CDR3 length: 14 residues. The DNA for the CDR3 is TGTGCCAGCAGTTTGACAGGGGATTACTATGGCTACACCTTC. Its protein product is CASSLTGDYYGYTF.